A selection of T cell receptor beta chains follows, all from one sample in a study of blood T cell repertoires in COVID-19. Assay: immunoSEQ multiplex PCR; the TCRdb copy retains only in-frame clones and omits some. The sample lists around 220,000 clones, 80% to 90% occurring once. Sequencing was done on a sample of PBMCs or T cells enriched from blood (not recorded which). These receptors all come from a woman in her 50s with acute COVID-19. CDR3s include the opening cysteine and the closing phenylalanine or tryptophan. The order of the fields is CDR3 DNA, CDR3 protein, D gene, V gene, J gene, clone size. A D gene is named only where the DNA matches it firmly. Rows give clone size only sometimes, using once, few, many, or a class for an expanded clone.

DNA: TGTGCCAGCAGCCAAGTCATATCCCGGGAGACCCAGTACTTC
CDR3: CASSQVISRETQYF
D: NA
V: TRBV11-2
J: TRBJ2-5
size: NA

DNA: TGTGCCAGTAGTATATTAGGGGGAGGCACAGATACGCAGTATTTT
CDR3: CASSILGGGTDTQYF
D: NA
V: TRBV19
J: TRBJ2-3
size: NA

DNA: TGTGCCAGCAGCCAATGGGGTGCCAAACGGGGGACCTCCTACGAGCAGTACTTC
CDR3: CASSQWGAKRGTSYEQYF
D: NA
V: TRBV3-1/TRBV3-2
J: TRBJ2-7
size: NA

DNA: TGTGCCAGCAGTACCACAGGGGCCAATGAGCAGTTCTTC
CDR3: CASSTTGANEQFF
D: TRBD1
V: TRBV2
J: TRBJ2-1
size: NA

DNA: TGTGCCACGGAGGGGAACTCTGGAAACACCATATATTTT
CDR3: CATEGNSGNTIYF
D: NA
V: TRBV19
J: TRBJ1-3
size: NA

DNA: TGTGCCAGCAGCTTTACCCCCGGGATAGCGGGAGGGCCCTACAATGAGCAGTTCTTC
CDR3: CASSFTPGIAGGPYNEQFF
D: TRBD2
V: TRBV7-3
J: TRBJ2-1
size: NA

DNA: TGTGCCAGCTCACCACCGAACTTACAAGAGACCCAGTACTTC
CDR3: CASSPPNLQETQYF
D: NA
V: TRBV18
J: TRBJ2-5
size: once

DNA: TGCGCCAGCAGCTTTGCGGAATCCTACGAGCAGTACTTC
CDR3: CASSFAESYEQYF
D: NA
V: TRBV5-1
J: TRBJ2-7
size: NA

DNA: TGTGCCTGGAGTGTAGGTGTATCGGGGATCTACGAGCAGTACTTC
CDR3: CAWSVGVSGIYEQYF
D: NA
V: TRBV30
J: TRBJ2-7
size: NA

DNA: TGCGCCAGCAGCCAAAGGCCGGAGGGACAGGGGGCCTACGAGCAGTACTTC
CDR3: CASSQRPEGQGAYEQYF
D: TRBD1
V: TRBV4-1
J: TRBJ2-7
size: NA

DNA: TGTGCCAGCTCACCATTTAGCGGGCCCACAGATACGCAGTATTTT
CDR3: CASSPFSGPTDTQYF
D: TRBD2
V: TRBV18
J: TRBJ2-3
size: NA

DNA: TGTGCCAGCTCACCAGAATCAGGCCGCAACTATGGCTACACCTTC
CDR3: CASSPESGRNYGYTF
D: NA
V: TRBV18
J: TRBJ1-2
size: NA

DNA: TGTGCCAGCAGTTTCAGGGGGCAGCCCCAGCATTTT
CDR3: CASSFRGQPQHF
D: TRBD1
V: TRBV12-3/TRBV12-4
J: TRBJ1-5
size: NA

DNA: TGTGCCAGCAGTTTAGGAGCCAAGGAGTCACAAAATTCACCCCTCCACTTT
CDR3: CASSLGAKESQNSPLHF
D: NA
V: TRBV28
J: TRBJ1-6
size: NA

DNA: TGTGCCAGCAGCCAGGGGGTGGGGGGTAGCGTCCCCTACAATGAGCAGTTCTTC
CDR3: CASSQGVGGSVPYNEQFF
D: NA
V: TRBV4-2
J: TRBJ2-1
size: NA

DNA: TGTGCCAGCAGCTTAGGTGGGACAGGCCAAGAGACCCAGTACTTC
CDR3: CASSLGGTGQETQYF
D: TRBD1
V: TRBV7-9
J: TRBJ2-5
size: NA

DNA: TGTGCCAGCAGTCCAAGGACTAGCGGAGATTACGAGCAGTACTTC
CDR3: CASSPRTSGDYEQYF
D: TRBD2
V: TRBV27
J: TRBJ2-7
size: NA

DNA: TGTGCCTGGAGTGTACCTGACAGGGGGACCTACGAGCAGTACTTC
CDR3: CAWSVPDRGTYEQYF
D: TRBD1
V: TRBV30
J: TRBJ2-7
size: NA

DNA: TGTGCCAGCAGACCAACAGGGGGCAAAGCTTTCTTT
CDR3: CASRPTGGKAFF
D: TRBD1
V: TRBV27
J: TRBJ1-1
size: NA

DNA: TGCGCCAGCAGCTTGACGGGACAGCCCTCTGATGGCTACACCTTC
CDR3: CASSLTGQPSDGYTF
D: TRBD1
V: TRBV5-1
J: TRBJ1-2
size: NA

DNA: TGTGCCAGCTCACCACCGAACAGGGCCGGGACTAGCGGGAGAAGAGATACGCAGTATTTT
CDR3: CASSPPNRAGTSGRRDTQYF
D: TRBD2
V: TRBV18
J: TRBJ2-3
size: NA

DNA: TGTGCCACCAGCAGAGAACGCTTACTAGGCGGGGAGCTGTTTTTT
CDR3: CATSRERLLGGELFF
D: NA
V: TRBV15
J: TRBJ2-2
size: NA

DNA: TGCGCCAGCAGCCACTCTAGCGGATACGACACCGGGGAGCTGTTTTTT
CDR3: CASSHSSGYDTGELFF
D: TRBD2
V: TRBV4-1
J: TRBJ2-2
size: NA

DNA: TGTGCCAGCAGTTACAGGGGGCGAACTGAAGCTTTCTTT
CDR3: CASSYRGRTEAFF
D: TRBD1
V: TRBV6-2/TRBV6-3
J: TRBJ1-1
size: NA

DNA: TGTGCCAGCAGTGTTCAGGGTAGCAATCAGCCCCAGCATTTT
CDR3: CASSVQGSNQPQHF
D: NA
V: TRBV2
J: TRBJ1-5
size: NA

DNA: TGTGCCAGTAGTATTAAAGGGACAGGCGGCAATGAGCAGTTCTTC
CDR3: CASSIKGTGGNEQFF
D: TRBD1
V: TRBV19
J: TRBJ2-1
size: NA

DNA: TGTGCCAGCTCTCTCGGACTAGAAGGCGTCGAGCAGTACTTC
CDR3: CASSLGLEGVEQYF
D: TRBD2
V: TRBV5-4
J: TRBJ2-7
size: NA

DNA: TGTGCCAGCAGCGTACCGGGACTGGGAAACTATGGCTACACCTTC
CDR3: CASSVPGLGNYGYTF
D: NA
V: TRBV6-4
J: TRBJ1-2
size: NA

DNA: TGTGCCAGTTCCGACACCGGGGAGCTGTTTTTT
CDR3: CASSDTGELFF
D: NA
V: TRBV27
J: TRBJ2-2
size: NA

DNA: TGTGCCACCAGTGGACAGGGCAATCAGCCCCAGCATTTT
CDR3: CATSGQGNQPQHF
D: NA
V: TRBV24-1
J: TRBJ1-5
size: NA

DNA: TGTGCCAGTATACGCCTCGGACAGGGGGCTGAGGACTATGGCTACACCTTC
CDR3: CASIRLGQGAEDYGYTF
D: TRBD1
V: TRBV19
J: TRBJ1-2
size: NA

DNA: TGTGCCAGCAGCATGACAGGGTTTGGGGCCAACGTCCTGACTTTC
CDR3: CASSMTGFGANVLTF
D: TRBD1
V: TRBV7-3
J: TRBJ2-6
size: NA

DNA: TGTGCCACCAGTGATCGACAGGGAGAGGCCTATGGCTACACCTTC
CDR3: CATSDRQGEAYGYTF
D: TRBD1
V: TRBV24-1
J: TRBJ1-2
size: NA

DNA: TGTGCCAGCAGCTTGAGGGTAGCGGGAGTCGGCGGGGAGCTGTTTTTT
CDR3: CASSLRVAGVGGELFF
D: TRBD2
V: TRBV5-4
J: TRBJ2-2
size: NA

DNA: TGTGCCAGCATGGGGGCCGCCAGCAGTGAGCAGTTCTTC
CDR3: CASMGAASSEQFF
D: NA
V: TRBV9
J: TRBJ2-1
size: NA

DNA: TGTGCCAGCAGTTTATCGAGTCTAGCGGATGAGCAGTTCTTC
CDR3: CASSLSSLADEQFF
D: TRBD2
V: TRBV27
J: TRBJ2-1
size: NA

DNA: TGTGCCAGCTCACCACCGTCAGGGCCGAACACCATATATTTT
CDR3: CASSPPSGPNTIYF
D: NA
V: TRBV18
J: TRBJ1-3
size: few

DNA: TGTGCCAGCAGCTTAAAAGGGGTGACAGGGAACGGATCACCCCTCCACTTT
CDR3: CASSLKGVTGNGSPLHF
D: TRBD1
V: TRBV11-2
J: TRBJ1-6
size: NA

DNA: TGTGCCAGCAGTTCCGCTCAACTAGTTTACAATGAGCAGTTCTTC
CDR3: CASSSAQLVYNEQFF
D: NA
V: TRBV6-5
J: TRBJ2-1
size: NA

DNA: TGTGCCAGCAGTTTCTCCGGGACAGGGGGTTACGAGCAGTACTTC
CDR3: CASSFSGTGGYEQYF
D: TRBD1
V: TRBV27
J: TRBJ2-7
size: NA

DNA: TGTGCCAGCAGCTTAGCTACCTATGGCGGGGAGCTGTTTTTT
CDR3: CASSLATYGGELFF
D: NA
V: TRBV11-2
J: TRBJ2-2
size: NA

DNA: TGTGCCAGCAGCGCAGGACTAGCGGTGAGCTCCTACAATGAGCAGTTCTTC
CDR3: CASSAGLAVSSYNEQFF
D: TRBD2
V: TRBV7-3
J: TRBJ2-1
size: NA